These 29 T cell receptor beta chains were all obtained from the same sample, sequenced in a study of OX40 agonist ivuxolimab in advanced cancers. Clones were read by immunoSEQ multiplex PCR, and TCRdb kept only the in-frame ones, dropping some. The sample contains about 72,000 clones, roughly 80% of which appear only once. Sequences were derived from CD4+ or CD8+ T cells sorted from blood, sampled in a trial of the OX40 agonist ivuxolimab. The origin of the receptors is an adult with an advanced solid tumor such as melanoma, head and neck, liver or kidney cancer.

The chain joins TRBV7-9 to TRBJ2-2; 9 nucleotides line up with TRBD2. Germline values: CDR1 SEHNR, CDR2 FQNEAQ (reference sequence). The CDR3 has 15 amino acids. V lost 6 bases and J lost 4; bases outside the gene matches: 6. CDR3 sequence (DNA): TGTGCCAGCAGTCCTCTAGCGGGGACCACCGGGGAGCTGTTTTTT. This sequence encodes CASSPLAGTTGELFF.

This chain links TRBV10-3 with TRBJ1-2; D remains unclear. Per germline, CDR1 ENHRY and CDR2 SYGVKD. The CDR3 totals 13 residues. V dropped 3 bases and J dropped 8 bases, with 13 bases sitting between them. The CDR3 spells CAISDVGARGYTF. The DNA of the CDR3 is TGTGCCATCAGTGATGTCGGCGCAAGAGGCTACACCTTC.

The V gene is TRBV19, the J gene TRBJ2-1; D is unclear. CDR1 and CDR2 (germline): LNHDA, SQIVND (reference sequence). With 4 bases removed from V and 5 bases from J, the gap between germline ends came to 12 bases. The CDR3 is 14 residues long. The CDR3 loop reads CASSKSFQNNEQFF. CDR3 sequence (DNA): TGTGCCAGTAGTAAAAGTTTTCAAAACAATGAGCAGTTCTTC.

V gene TRBV5-1 combines with J gene TRBJ1-1; the D gene is possibly TRBD1 (5 bases). Trimming removed 3 bases at V and 4 bases at J, with 28 bases between. The CDR3 has 19 residues. Germline loops: CDR1 SGHRS, CDR2 YFSETQ. The CDR3 DNA reads as TGCGCCAGCAGCTCGCCTCGGGGCAACGGAAACCGACGGGGCACTGAAGCTTTCTTT. Amino acid sequence: CASSSPRGNGNRRGTEAFF.

The rearrangement joins TRBV11-1 to TRBJ2-7; D is unresolved. The CDR3 consists of 13 residues. Germline V gives CDR1 SGHAT, CDR2 FQDESV (reference sequence). The V and J ends lost 5 bases and 4 bases respectively, with 12 bases between them. In DNA form, the CDR3 reads TGTGCCAGCAGCCTGTCCGGCGTATACGAGCAGTACTTC. Translating it yields CASSLSGVYEQYF.

The V and J genes are TRBV19 and TRBJ2-1; TRBD1 agrees at 10 bases. This CDR3 has 15 amino acids. Germline trimming cut 3 bases from V and 5 bases from J; bases unmatched to any gene: 4. The germline V gene encodes CDR1 LNHDA and CDR2 SQIVND (reference sequence). CDR3 sequence: CASSIMGQGNNEQFF. For the CDR3, the DNA is TGTGCCAGTAGTATTATGGGACAGGGGAACAATGAGCAGTTCTTC.

This chain uses TRBV14 with TRBJ2-2; TRBD1 matches 7 bases. The CDR3 covers 17 residues. The trim removed 2 bases at V and 5 bases at J, leaving 11 bases unmatched. Germline V gives CDR1 SGHDN, CDR2 FVKESK. The CDR3 sequence is CASSQRKSGTVTGELFF. In DNA, the CDR3 is TGTGCCAGCAGCCAAAGGAAATCCGGGACAGTAACCGGGGAGCTGTTTTTT.

The chain joins TRBV5-1 to TRBJ1-2; D unclear. The CDR3 has 14 amino acids. CDR1 is SGHRS, CDR2 YFSETQ, per germline. Trimming cost V 0 bases and J 4 bases, with 10 bases left between them. The CDR3 loop is CASSLEGSLYGYTF. The CDR3, as DNA: TGCGCCAGCAGCTTGGAGGGCAGCCTCTATGGCTACACCTTC.

The chain couples TRBV11-3 to TRBJ2-3; 8 bases line up with TRBD1. The CDR3 extends over 15 amino acids. The germline V gene has CDR1 SGHNT and CDR2 YENEEA. With 5 bases clipped from V and 2 bases from J, the junction kept 6 bases outside the gene matches. The CDR3 nucleotides are TGTGCCAGCAGCGCAGGACAGGGACCCACAGATACGCAGTATTTT. This gives the protein CASSAGQGPTDTQYF.

V usage is TRBV2 and J usage is TRBJ1-6; possibly TRBD1 for D (6 bases). From germline, CDR1 is SNHLY and CDR2 FYNNEI. With 9 bases removed from V and 2 bases from J, the gap between germline ends came to 11 bases. The CDR3 runs 14 residues. CDR3 nucleotide sequence: TGTGCCAGAGCACAGGGCCCCTATAATTCACCCCTCCACTTT. Its protein is CARAQGPYNSPLHF.

V gene TRBV5-4 combines with J gene TRBJ1-6, with D perhaps TRBD1 (5 bases). In germline, CDR1 is SGHNT, CDR2 YYREEE (reference sequence). V lost 3 bases, J lost 19 bases, and 23 bases lay in between. The CDR3 is made up of 14 amino acids. CDR3 sequence (DNA): TGTGCCAGCAGCTCCACCGGGGCAGGTGGTTTGTATCACTTT. Encoded protein: CASSSTGAGGLYHF.

The chain links TRBV18 to TRBJ2-5; D unresolved. The V gene lost 3 bases and the J gene lost 2 bases, with 13 bases spanning the gap. The CDR3 spans 15 residues. Germline assignment: CDR1 KGHSH and CDR2 LQKENI. CDR3 residues: CASSPPSQSQETQYF. The CDR3 DNA reads as TGTGCCAGCTCACCGCCGTCTCAATCTCAAGAGACCCAGTACTTC.

The chain has TRBV6-5 and TRBJ1-2, with 9 bases aligning to TRBD1. CDR3 length equals 15 residues. Per the germline V gene, CDR1 is MNHEY and CDR2 is SVGAGI. With 6 bases clipped from V and 5 bases from J, the junction kept 10 bases outside the gene matches. The CDR3 DNA follows: TGTGCCAGCAGCGATTCACAGGGGGCCTTTTATGGCTACACCTTC. Its translation: CASSDSQGAFYGYTF.

The chain employs TRBV7-2 and TRBJ1-2; TRBD1 might be the D (5 bases). V lost 1 base and J lost 7, with 10 bases in between. CDR3 size: 13 residues. Germline V gene lookup returns CDR1 SGHTA and CDR2 FQGNSA. Here the CDR3 reads CASSLERGSGYTF. In nucleotides, the CDR3 is TGTGCCAGCAGCTTAGAGAGGGGTAGTGGCTACACCTTC. Full variable domain (rest looked up from reference TRBV7-2 and TRBJ1-2): GAGVSQSPSNKVTEKGKDVELRCDPISGHTALYWYRQSLGQGLEFLIYFQGNSAPDKSGLPSDRFSAERTGGSVSTLTIQRTQQEDSAVYLCASSLERGSGYTFGSGTRLTVV.

The chain carries TRBV7-8 and TRBJ1-2; D is unresolved. V shed 0 bases and J shed 1 base, with 18 bases lying between them. CDR3 length: 18 residues. The V gene's germline CDR1 is SGHVS and CDR2 FQNEAQ. The CDR3: CASSLAGVTRLYNYGYTF. The CDR3 DNA follows: TGTGCCAGCAGCTTAGCTGGGGTAACAAGGTTATATAACTATGGCTACACCTTC. Full variable domain (outside the CDR3, taken from reference TRBV7-8 and TRBJ1-2): GAGVSQSPRYKVAKRGQDVALRCDPISGHVSLFWYQQALGQGPEFLTYFQNEAQLDKSGLPSDRFFAERPEGSVSTLKIQRTQQEDSAVYLCASSLAGVTRLYNYGYTFGSGTRLTVV.

This clone appeared a few times. In DNA form, the CDR3 reads TGTGCCAGTAGTATAGCCCCCGTTCGCGGGAACACTGAAGCTTTCTTT. Amino acid sequence: CASSIAPVRGNTEAFF. This chain joins TRBV19 and TRBJ1-1; the D is unclear. Germline assignment: CDR1 LNHDA and CDR2 SQIVND (reference sequence). V gave up 1 base and J gave up 1 base, with 13 bases separating them. The CDR3 covers 16 residues.

CDR3 DNA sequence: TGTGCCAGCAGCGTAGGGGTGACAGGGATGAACACTGAAGCTTTCTTT. Amino acid sequence: CASSVGVTGMNTEAFF. The chain has TRBV9 and TRBJ1-1, with TRBD1 matching over 7 bases. The CDR3 is 16 residues long. The germline V gene has CDR1 SGDLS and CDR2 YYNGEE. The J segment lost 0 bases and the V segment lost 0 bases, leaving 5 bases of the junction unmatched.

V is TRBV10-2 and J is TRBJ1-5, with TRBD1 matching over 8 bases. The junction had 9 bases not matched to a gene; V was cut back by 4 bases and J by 7 bases. Germline CDR1 is WSHSY and CDR2 is SAAADI. This CDR3 is 15 amino acids long. The CDR3 DNA reads TGCGCCAGCAGTGGGACAGGGATAACCGGGCAGCCCCAGCATTTT. The encoded protein is CASSGTGITGQPQHF.

The rearrangement joins TRBV13 to TRBJ2-7; 7 nucleotides match TRBD1. From germline, CDR1 is PRHDT and CDR2 FYEKMQ (reference sequence). Trimming at V came to 5 bases and at J to 2 bases, leaving 9 bases not matched to a gene. The CDR3 totals 15 residues. CDR3 protein: CASSVTGSGTYEQYF. Here the CDR3 DNA reads TGTGCCAGCAGCGTGACAGGGTCAGGAACCTACGAGCAGTACTTC.

This clone was found a few times. V usage is TRBV7-2 and J usage is TRBJ1-1; the D gene is possibly TRBD1 (5 bases). Trimming removed 5 bases at V and 1 base at J, with 11 bases between. Germline CDR1 is SGHTA and CDR2 is FQGNSA. The CDR3 loop spans 14 amino acids. CDR3 residues: CASSETGWNTEAFF. The CDR3 DNA reads as TGTGCCAGCAGCGAAACAGGTTGGAACACTGAAGCTTTCTTT. Full variable domain (missing parts from reference TRBV7-2 and TRBJ1-1): GAGVSQSPSNKVTEKGKDVELRCDPISGHTALYWYRQSLGQGLEFLIYFQGNSAPDKSGLPSDRFSAERTGGSVSTLTIQRTQQEDSAVYLCASSETGWNTEAFFGQGTRLTVV.

The chain carries TRBV19 and TRBJ2-1; D is ambiguous. Germline CDR1 reads LNHDA; CDR2 reads SQIVND (reference sequence). This CDR3 has 12 residues. Trimming removed 6 bases at V and 15 bases at J, with 18 bases between. Here the CDR3 reads CASSAQDGRPFF. Written as DNA, the CDR3 is TGTGCCAGTAGCGCTCAGGACGGGCGCCCGTTCTTC.

This clone has only a few counts. V is TRBV6-6 and J is TRBJ2-3, with D perhaps matching TRBD2 (6 bases). The V and J ends lost 8 bases and 3 bases respectively, with 12 bases between them. The CDR3 totals 13 residues. Germline V gene lookup returns CDR1 MNHNY and CDR2 SVGAGI (reference sequence). DNA for the CDR3: TGTGCCAGCCGGAGGGATCTTACAGATACGCAGTATTTT. Residues: CASRRDLTDTQYF.

This clone was observed once. The chain recombines TRBV25-1 with TRBJ2-1, with TRBD2 as a possible D gene (5 bases). Germline V gene lookup returns CDR1 MGHDK and CDR2 SYGVNS. V was clipped by 8 bases and J by 6 bases, with 8 bases between them. CDR3 length: 11 residues. This CDR3 is CASGRGNEQFF. Written as DNA, the CDR3 is TGTGCCAGCGGCCGGGGCAATGAGCAGTTCTTC. The variable domain in full, with the rest retrieved from reference TRBV25-1 and TRBJ2-1, is EADIYQTPRYLVIGTGKKITLECSQTMGHDKMYWYQQDPGMELHLIHYSYGVNSTEKGDLSSESTVSRIRTEHFPLTLESARPSHTSQYLCASGRGNEQFFGPGTRLTVL.

This sequence joins TRBV6-5 and TRBJ2-3; TRBD2 might be the D (5 bases). The CDR3 has 11 amino acids. Germline V gene data show CDR1 as MNHEY and CDR2 as SVGAGI. V was pared by 5 bases and J by 6 bases, with 6 bases between. CDR3 amino acids: CASSPGDTQYF. As DNA, the CDR3 is TGTGCCAGCAGTCCGGGGGATACGCAGTATTTT.

This chain uses TRBV5-8 with TRBJ1-3; no definite D call. Trimming cost V 0 bases and J 1 base, with 8 bases left between them. Germline loops: CDR1 SGHTS, CDR2 YDEGEE. CDR3 length equals 15 residues. CDR3 in DNA: TGTGCCAGCAGCTTGGACAAATTTTCTGGAAACACCATATATTTT. Residues: CASSLDKFSGNTIYF.

The V gene is TRBV5-1, the J gene TRBJ2-5; D is possibly TRBD2 (5 bases). The CDR3 has 14 residues. Trimming shortened V by 0 bases and J by 1 base, and 7 bases separated the two germline ends. From germline, CDR1 is SGHRS and CDR2 YFSETQ. The CDR3 nucleotides read TGCGCCAGCAGCTTGGATAGCGTCCAAGAGACCCAGTACTTC. Translating it yields CASSLDSVQETQYF.

J is TRBJ1-6 and V is TRBV14, with D uncertain. Germline V gene lookup returns CDR1 SGHDN and CDR2 FVKESK. The CDR3 covers 13 residues. Trimming left V 4 bases short and J 7 bases short, with 8 bases between. DNA for the CDR3: TGTGCCAGCAGCCGAGATTTGAATTCACCCCTCCACTTT. Translation gives CASSRDLNSPLHF. Complete variable domain (other parts from reference TRBV14 and TRBJ1-6): EAGVTQFPSHSVIEKGQTVTLRCDPISGHDNLYWYRRVMGKEIKFLLHFVKESKQDESGMPNNRFLAERTGGTYSTLKVQPAELEDSGVYFCASSRDLNSPLHFGNGTRLTVT.

This clone was observed once. The chain has TRBV7-9 and TRBJ2-5; D not resolved. The CDR3 totals 13 residues. The V end was cut by 2 bases, the J end by 5 bases, with 9 bases between. Germline CDR1 reads SEHNR; CDR2 reads FQNEAQ (reference sequence). As DNA, the CDR3 is TGTGCCAGCAGCTTAACACGGTTGGAGACCCAGTACTTC. As protein: CASSLTRLETQYF.

The chain recombines TRBV4-1 with TRBJ2-1; 10 positions agree with TRBD1. The CDR3 is 18 amino acids. The V and J ends lost 1 base and 5 bases, in that order; junction bases with no gene match: 11. Germline V CDR1 and CDR2: MGHRA, YSYEKL. The chain's CDR3 is CASSQARLWDRGNNEQFF. In DNA form, the CDR3 reads TGCGCCAGCAGCCAAGCACGGCTTTGGGACAGGGGCAACAATGAGCAGTTCTTC.